This T cell receptor beta chain was captured by sequencing in a study of blood T cell repertoires in COVID-19. Participants were aged about 18 to 89 years from around 25 US areas. Resolution of symptoms, clearance, or two negative PCRs was present in recovered Cohort 3 donors. The germline CDR1 and CDR2 sequences are SGDLS and YYNGEE. This CDR3 is built from 16 residues. Trimming stripped 0 bases from V and 0 bases from J, with 9 bases between. This table comes from immunoSEQ multiplex PCR, and its TCRdb copy is limited to in-frame clones, with some not included. This sample has 300,000 to 450,000 clones, with 85% to 90% found just once.

The sample taken for sequencing was PBMCs or T cells enriched from blood (not recorded which). The rearrangement joins TRBV9 to TRBJ2-2, with D unclear. The clonotype was recovered from a woman aged 18-29 years who had recovered from COVID-19. The CDR3 loop reads CASSVGRRTNTGELFF. CDR3 nucleotide sequence: TGTGCCAGCAGCGTAGGACGGCGGACGAACACCGGGGAGCTGTTTTTT.